Shown below are 15 T cell receptor beta chains from a single sample sequenced in a study of long-term antiretroviral therapy in people with HIV. The authors ran the immunoSEQ assay, v3.0, at survey level. TCRdb's copy holds only in-frame clones and misses some; the assay was immunoSEQ multiplex PCR. The sample has some 22,000 clones; just over 85% are singletons. The sequencing here drew on unsorted PBMCs, taken 1.3 years after starting antiretroviral therapy. Receptors originate from a man between 60 and 75 years old with HIV.

This clone was counted a single time. The chain has TRBV4-3 and TRBJ2-3, with 8 positions matching TRBD2. J was trimmed by 4 bases and V by 1 base; bases with no gene match: 16. CDR3 length: 19 amino acids. From germline, CDR1 is LGHNA and CDR2 YSLEER. In DNA form, the CDR3 reads TGCGCCAGCAGCCAAGCTCCTAGGGGGAGCGGGGGCCCCGCAGATACGCAGTATTTT. Translation gives CASSQAPRGSGGPADTQYF.

This clone turned up a few times. V is TRBV7-3 and J is TRBJ1-1; 9 bases agree with TRBD1. The CDR3 consists of 15 residues. After removal of 2 bases from V and 1 base from J, the junction contained 2 bases not matched to a gene. Germline V gene lookup returns CDR1 SGHTA and CDR2 FQGTGA. CDR3 residues: CASSLLGQGNTEAFF. The DNA for the CDR3 is TGTGCCAGCAGCTTATTGGGACAGGGGAACACTGAAGCTTTCTTT.

CDR3 amino acids: CASNSPPSIEKLFF. The CDR3 bases are TGTGCCAGCAATAGTCCCCCGAGCATTGAAAAACTGTTTTTT. J is TRBJ1-4 and V is TRBV28, with D hard to call. CDR3 length equals 14 residues. Germline CDR1 MDHEN, CDR2 SYDVKM. Deletions cut 7 bases from V and 7 bases from J, with 16 bases between.

Of note for this clone: At the DNA level, this CDR3 is encoded by other sequences in the same sample as well. The chain recombines TRBV5-1 with TRBJ2-5, with a tentative D call TRBD1 (6 bases). Trimming removed 0 bases from V and 3 bases from J, with 6 bases in between. Germline V gene data show CDR1 as SGHRS and CDR2 as YFSETQ. The CDR3 is 13 residues long. The DNA for the CDR3 is TGCGCCAGCAGCTTGGACAGGGAAGAGACCCAGTACTTC. Protein sequence: CASSLDREETQYF.

CDR3: CASSSLGSESYNEQFF. CDR3 DNA sequence: TGCGCCAGCAGTTCCCTAGGGAGCGAGTCCTACAATGAGCAGTTCTTC. This chain joins TRBV5-1 and TRBJ2-1, with D perhaps TRBD2 (5 bases). The germline V gene has CDR1 SGHRS and CDR2 YFSETQ. V was clipped by 5 bases and J by 1 base, with 16 bases between them. This CDR3 comprises 16 residues.

The V gene is TRBV5-8, the J gene TRBJ2-7; D is undetermined. The V gene lost 6 bases and the J gene lost 3 bases, with 25 bases spanning the gap. Germline CDR1 SGHTS, CDR2 YDEGEE. The CDR3 totals 17 residues. CDR3 region: CASTVSTPEPYYYEQYF. The DNA for the CDR3 is TGTGCCAGCACTGTATCGACTCCCGAGCCATATTACTACGAGCAGTACTTC.

CDR3 loop: CASSIGTYNEQFF. The CDR3 DNA reads as TGTGCCAGTAGTATAGGCACCTACAATGAGCAGTTCTTC. V gene TRBV19 combines with J gene TRBJ2-1; D not certain. Germline V CDR1 and CDR2: LNHDA, SQIVND (reference sequence). The length of the CDR3 is 13 residues. The germline V and J ends were trimmed by 1 base and 2 bases, with 3 bases remaining between them.

The chain has TRBV30 and TRBJ2-7; 9 nucleotides match TRBD2. Per germline, CDR1 GTSNPN and CDR2 SVGIG (reference sequence). The length of the CDR3 is 14 residues. The V segment lost 0 bases and the J segment 7 bases; nucleotides outside the gene matches: 7. Written as DNA, the CDR3 is TGTGCCTGGAGTGTACTAGCGGGCCGGGGAGAGCAGTACTTC. It translates to CAWSVLAGRGEQYF.

Only one count was recorded for this clone. The chain combines TRBV5-1 with TRBJ2-5; D not certain. This CDR3 is built from 11 residues. The germline V gene has CDR1 SGHRS and CDR2 YFSETQ. Between the trimmed V and J ends, which lost 3 bases and 1 base, there was a span of 1 base. Here the CDR3 DNA reads TGCGCCAGCAGCTCCCAAGAGACCCAGTACTTC. This translates into CASSSQETQYF.

The rearrangement joins TRBV11-2 to TRBJ2-5; TRBD1 is a possible D gene (5 bases). This CDR3 has 15 amino acids. Deletions cut 4 bases from V and 5 bases from J, with 17 bases between. In germline, CDR1 is SGHAT, CDR2 FQNNGV. The CDR3 region is CASSSLLGRRETQYF. CDR3 sequence (DNA): TGTGCCAGCAGCTCCCTTTTGGGGCGGCGGGAGACCCAGTACTTC.

The V call is TRBV7-8, the J call TRBJ2-7; 10 nucleotides agree with TRBD2. This CDR3 has 14 amino acids. Trimming cost V 3 bases and J 2 bases; bases outside gene matches: 1. Germline V gene data show CDR1 as SGHVS and CDR2 as FQNEAQ. CDR3 bases: TGTGCCAGCAGCTTCACTAGCGGGACCTACGAGCAGTACTTC. Translation: CASSFTSGTYEQYF.

This chain links TRBV30 with TRBJ1-6; D is undetermined. The CDR3 runs 14 residues. V lost 8 bases and J 7 bases, leaving 18 bases between the germline ends. From germline, CDR1 is GTSNPN and CDR2 SVGIG (reference sequence). The CDR3 protein is CAHSFGNQNSPLHF. The CDR3 bases are TGTGCCCATAGTTTCGGGAACCAGAATTCACCCCTCCACTTT.

This chain connects TRBV11-2 to TRBJ2-5; D is unclear. V was clipped by 7 bases and J by 3 bases, with 15 bases between them. Germline V CDR1 and CDR2: SGHAT, FQNNGV. The CDR3 totals 14 residues. In DNA form, the CDR3 reads TGTGCCAGCACGGGCCTACCAGAAAAAGAGACCCAGTACTTC. As protein: CASTGLPEKETQYF.

The V and J genes are TRBV6-5 and TRBJ2-7; D gene ambiguous. The CDR3 is made up of 12 amino acids. The germline gives CDR1 MNHEY, CDR2 SVGAGI. Trimming shortened V by 2 bases and J by 7 bases, and 9 bases separated the two germline ends. CDR3: CASSYGHEEQYF. DNA for the CDR3: TGTGCCAGCAGTTACGGGCATGAAGAGCAGTACTTC.

This sequence joins TRBV18 and TRBJ2-5, with 8 bases that match TRBD1. Looked up from germline, CDR1 is KGHSH and CDR2 is LQKENI. V was clipped by 0 bases and J by 1 base; unmatched bases: 7. The length of the CDR3 is 17 residues. CDR3 sequence (DNA): TGTGCCAGCTCACCACCTAAACCCGACAGGGGCCAAGAGACCCAGTACTTC. This sequence encodes CASSPPKPDRGQETQYF.